These 26 T cell receptor beta chains were all obtained from the same sample, sequenced in a study of T cell responses to AZD1222 COVID-19 vaccine. TCRdb's copy holds only in-frame clones and misses some; the assay was immunoSEQ multiplex PCR. The sample lists roughly 200,000 clones; around 94% were seen once. Source: peripheral blood, taken 28 days after the second dose of the MenACWY control vaccine. The receptor set was obtained from an adult who received the MenACWY meningococcal vaccine as a control.

This sequence joins TRBV19 and TRBJ1-4, with D perhaps matching TRBD1 (5 bases). CDR1 is LNHDA, CDR2 SQIVND, per germline (reference sequence). The CDR3 extends over 14 amino acids. The V gene lost 3 bases and the J gene lost 7 bases, with 12 bases spanning the gap. The CDR3 DNA reads TGTGCCAGTAGTATCGACTCAGGGCCTGAAAAACTGTTTTTT. Amino acid sequence: CASSIDSGPEKLFF.

The chain is built from TRBV7-3 and TRBJ2-1; D is ambiguous. Germline CDR1 and CDR2: SGHTA and FQGTGA. The V gene lost 0 bases and the J gene lost 8 bases, with 11 bases spanning the gap. The CDR3 totals 14 residues. CDR3 sequence: CASSLTSTDDEQFF. The CDR3 DNA is TGTGCCAGCAGCTTAACTTCAACGGACGATGAGCAGTTCTTC.

The V gene is TRBV19, the J gene TRBJ2-2, with D uncertain. The CDR3 runs to 13 residues. The germline gives CDR1 LNHDA, CDR2 SQIVND (reference sequence). The germline V and J ends were trimmed by 8 bases and 7 bases, with 14 bases remaining between them. CDR3 amino acids: CASAVPPFGELFF. The CDR3 region has the DNA TGTGCCAGTGCGGTTCCCCCGTTCGGGGAGCTGTTTTTT. The variable domain in full, completed from reference TRBV19 and TRBJ2-2, reads DGGITQSPKYLFRKEGQNVTLSCEQNLNHDAMYWYRQDPGQGLRLIYYSQIVNDFQKGDIAEGYSVSREKKESFPLTVTSAQKNPTAFYLCASAVPPFGELFFGEGSRLTVL.

The V and J genes are TRBV4-1 and TRBJ2-7; TRBD2 matches at 7 bases. The CDR3 length is 16 residues. The V segment lost 0 bases and the J segment 0 bases; nucleotides outside the gene matches: 5. Germline V gene sequence: CDR1 MGHRA, CDR2 YSYEKL. The CDR3 DNA sequence: TGCGCCAGCAGCCAAGAGGGGCGGGAGCGCTCCTACGAGCAGTACTTC. As protein: CASSQEGRERSYEQYF.

The chain employs TRBV3-1 (or the pseudogene TRBV3-2) and TRBJ2-3, with 11 bases lining up with TRBD2. V trimming: 4 bases; J trimming: 5 bases; junction bases outside the gene matches: 2. The CDR3 sequence is 14 residues long. The germline CDR1 and CDR2 sequences are LGHDT and YNNKEL (reference sequence). The CDR3 bases are TGTGCCAGCAGCCGAGGACTAGCGGGAGATACGCAGTATTTT. Its protein is CASSRGLAGDTQYF.

The chain links TRBV6-5 to TRBJ2-7; D unclear. CDR3 length equals 13 residues. V was clipped by 0 bases and J by 3 bases, with 6 bases between them. The germline V gene has CDR1 MNHEY and CDR2 SVGAGI. CDR3 region: CASSYSPDYEQYF. The CDR3 DNA sequence: TGTGCCAGCAGTTACTCACCAGACTACGAGCAGTACTTC.

The chain couples TRBV28 to TRBJ1-2; D gene ambiguous. Trimming left V 4 bases short and J 4 bases short, with 16 bases between. CDR1 MDHEN and CDR2 SYDVKM come from the germline V gene. This CDR3 is 15 amino acids long. The CDR3 loop is CASSYPGRSLYGYTF. DNA for the CDR3: TGTGCCAGCAGTTACCCGGGCCGTTCTCTCTATGGCTACACCTTC.

The chain couples TRBV7-3 to TRBJ2-1; no clear D gene. Germline V lookup: CDR1 SGHTA, CDR2 FQGTGA. V was pared by 5 bases and J by 6 bases, with 8 bases between. The CDR3 has 12 amino acids. The CDR3 loop is CASSRTPNEQFF. CDR3 coding DNA: TGTGCCAGCAGCCGTACACCCAATGAGCAGTTCTTC.

The gene calls are TRBV9 and TRBJ2-7; 7 bases map to TRBD1. Germline CDR1 SGDLS, CDR2 YYNGEE. J gave up 3 bases and V 3 bases, and 9 bases lay outside the gene matches. The CDR3 totals 15 residues. The CDR3 reads CASSAQGESVYEQYF. The CDR3 coding sequence is TGTGCCAGCAGCGCCCAGGGGGAGTCAGTCTACGAGCAGTACTTC.

The rearrangement joins TRBV7-3 to TRBJ1-1, with D possibly being TRBD1 (5 bases). There are 13 residues in the CDR3. Germline CDR1 and CDR2: SGHTA and FQGTGA. Trimming left V 5 bases short and J 2 bases short, with 9 bases between. In nucleotides, the CDR3 is TGTGCCAGCAGCGGGACGGTAAACACTGAAGCTTTCTTT. Its protein is CASSGTVNTEAFF.

The chain couples TRBV30 to TRBJ2-2; the D gene is possibly TRBD1 (6 bases). Germline CDR1 and CDR2: GTSNPN and SVGIG (reference sequence). CDR3 size: 17 residues. The germline V and J ends were trimmed by 0 bases and 0 bases, with 14 bases remaining between them. The CDR3: CAWSVLDGTPNTGELFF. CDR3 coding DNA: TGTGCCTGGAGTGTACTGGATGGGACACCGAACACCGGGGAGCTGTTTTTT.

This sequence joins TRBV9 and TRBJ2-1; TRBD1 matches 7 bases. Germline V gives CDR1 SGDLS, CDR2 YYNGEE. The CDR3 has 16 amino acids. V shed 4 bases, J shed 8 bases, and the junction held 15 bases outside the gene matches. The CDR3 here is CASSPRTGPGSDEQFF. The CDR3 DNA follows: TGTGCCAGCAGCCCAAGGACAGGACCTGGGAGCGATGAGCAGTTCTTC.

The chain links TRBV5-8 to TRBJ1-4; TRBD1 matches 7 bases. The CDR3 is 16 amino acids. Germline lookup yields CDR1 SGHTS and CDR2 YDEGEE. Trimming at V came to 2 bases and at J to 2 bases, leaving 6 bases not matched to a gene. In DNA, the CDR3 is TGTGCCAGCAGCTTTCCAGAGGGGGCGACTAATGAAAAACTGTTTTTT. It translates to CASSFPEGATNEKLFF.

This chain links TRBV6-5 with TRBJ1-1; no clear D. V was trimmed by 6 bases and J by 0 bases, leaving 8 bases between them. This CDR3 region has 13 residues. Germline CDR1 MNHEY, CDR2 SVGAGI. In DNA form, the CDR3 reads TGTGCCAGCAGAGGACGCATGAACACTGAAGCTTTCTTT. Translated: CASRGRMNTEAFF.

This chain joins TRBV6-5 and TRBJ1-1; TRBD1 aligns across 9 bases. The CDR3 runs to 13 residues. With V trimmed by 6 bases and J by 6 bases, 5 bases remained unmatched. The V gene's germline CDR1 is MNHEY and CDR2 SVGAGI. The CDR3 nucleotides read TGTGCCAGCAGCCTAGGGACAGGGCCTGAAGCTTTCTTT. It yields the protein CASSLGTGPEAFF.

This chain links TRBV28 with TRBJ1-1, with a tentative D call TRBD1 (6 bases). The length of the CDR3 is 13 residues. CDR1 and CDR2 (germline): MDHEN, SYDVKM. The V end lost 11 bases, the J end lost 0 bases, and 13 bases lay between the germline ends. This CDR3 is CAVTGTLNTEAFF. CDR3 nucleotide sequence: TGTGCCGTAACCGGGACATTGAACACTGAAGCTTTCTTT.

This chain joins TRBV7-8 and TRBJ2-2, with D perhaps matching TRBD1 or TRBD2 (5 bases each). The V end lost 1 base, the J end lost 1 base, and 13 bases lay between the germline ends. CDR3 length: 17 amino acids. CDR1 SGHVS and CDR2 FQNEAQ come from the germline V gene. This CDR3 is CASSLVMVGRNTGELFF. The CDR3 DNA follows: TGTGCCAGCAGCTTAGTGATGGTGGGACGGAACACCGGGGAGCTGTTTTTT.

CDR3 sequence (DNA): TGTGCCAGCAGTGAAGAGCACAGAAGAAGGAACACTGAAGCTTTCTTT. This gives the protein CASSEEHRRRNTEAFF. The chain recombines TRBV6-1 with TRBJ1-1, with D unclear. The germline V gene has CDR1 MNHNS and CDR2 SASEGT. This CDR3 contains 16 residues. The V gene lost 1 base and the J gene lost 1 base, with 13 bases spanning the gap.

This clone showed up just once. The chain recombines TRBV30 with TRBJ1-1, with D uncertain. Germline V gene lookup returns CDR1 GTSNPN and CDR2 SVGIG (reference sequence). The CDR3 totals 15 residues. V was shortened by 1 base and J by 6 bases, with 18 bases between the two germline ends. The CDR3 DNA sequence: TGTGCCTGGAGTGCCTTAGATGGAGGGCATGCTGAAGCTTTCTTT. This codes for CAWSALDGGHAEAFF.

The rearrangement uses TRBV6-5 and TRBJ1-1, with D possibly matching TRBD1 (5 bases). The CDR3 covers 11 residues. Trimming took 8 bases from V and 8 from J, leaving 12 bases between them. Germline V gene lookup returns CDR1 MNHEY and CDR2 SVGAGI. CDR3 sequence reads: CASGTGFEAFF. As DNA, the CDR3 is TGTGCCAGCGGTACAGGATTCGAAGCTTTCTTT.

The chain combines TRBV9 with TRBJ2-7, with 7 bases aligning to TRBD2. The CDR3 sequence is 13 residues long. CDR1 is SGDLS and CDR2 is YYNGEE in the germline V gene. The trim removed 0 bases at V and 5 bases at J, leaving 2 bases unmatched. CDR3 sequence reads: CASSVATSDEQYF. CDR3 nucleotides: TGTGCCAGCAGCGTAGCAACTAGCGACGAGCAGTACTTC.

This sequence joins TRBV7-9 and TRBJ2-1, with D perhaps matching TRBD2 (5 bases). V was shortened by 11 bases and J by 0 bases, with 11 bases between the two germline ends. Germline-derived CDR1 and CDR2 are SEHNR and FQNEAQ (reference sequence). The CDR3 spans 13 residues. The CDR3 sequence: CAGEAVSYNEQFF. DNA for the CDR3: TGTGCCGGAGAAGCGGTCTCCTACAATGAGCAGTTCTTC.

This clone appeared once. V is TRBV9 and J is TRBJ1-4, with a possible D match to TRBD1 (6 bases). Germline V gene sequence: CDR1 SGDLS, CDR2 YYNGEE. V was cut by 6 bases and J by 7 bases, with 22 bases left in between. The CDR3 spans 16 residues. This chain's CDR3 is CASTPLAGAPGEKLFF. CDR3 coding DNA: TGTGCCAGCACCCCCCTAGCGGGGGCGCCGGGTGAAAAACTGTTTTTT.

This sequence joins TRBV15 and TRBJ2-5, with 7 positions matching TRBD2. The CDR3 covers 14 residues. Germline CDR1 LNHNV, CDR2 YYDKDF (reference sequence). V shed 0 bases, J shed 4 bases, and the junction held 2 bases outside the gene matches. The CDR3 is CATSREGGVETQYF. CDR3 DNA sequence: TGTGCCACCAGCAGAGAGGGGGGGGTAGAGACCCAGTACTTC.

The chain uses TRBV30 and TRBJ1-5; TRBD1 might be the D (5 bases). This CDR3 has 14 residues. In germline, CDR1 is GTSNPN, CDR2 SVGIG (reference sequence). The V end was cut by 0 bases, the J end by 5 bases, with 11 bases between. CDR3 protein: CAWSVPRVDQPQHF. The CDR3 nucleotides are TGTGCCTGGAGTGTACCCAGGGTGGATCAGCCCCAGCATTTT.

The rearrangement links TRBV19 to TRBJ1-4; no reliable D call. The germline V and J ends were trimmed by 2 bases and 5 bases, with 9 bases remaining between them. CDR3 length: 14 residues. Germline V gene data show CDR1 as LNHDA and CDR2 as SQIVND (reference sequence). The CDR3 DNA is TGTGCCAGTAGTATACCCACCGGGAATGAAAAACTGTTTTTT. Translation gives CASSIPTGNEKLFF.